The TCR beta chain under discussion was sequenced for a study of OX40 agonist ivuxolimab in advanced cancers. Whole-study context: Patients in dose escalation had liver, melanoma, kidney or head and neck cancers.

Exclusion of a patient followed from autoimmune disease history or systemic immunosuppression. The study, taken as a whole, reports: Blood T cells, both CD4+ and CD8+, expanded clonally by week 6 at 0.1 to 3.0 mg/kg.

As to this clone: What it binds is not known.

Here immunoSEQ multiplex PCR was the method, and the copy in TCRdb shows in-frame clones only, minus some. The data contain about 68,000 clones, about 83% of them singletons. The material sequenced was CD4+ or CD8+ T cells sorted from blood, taken in a trial of the OX40 agonist ivuxolimab. This sequence was found in an adult with an advanced solid tumor such as melanoma, head and neck, liver or kidney cancer.

The CDR3 nucleotides are TGTGCCAGTAGATCCCGACAGGGGAGGACCTATAATTCACCCCTCCACTTT. Translating gives CASRSRQGRTYNSPLHF. This chain uses TRBV19 with TRBJ1-6, with 8 nucleotides matching TRBD1. The CDR3 spans 17 residues. From germline, CDR1 is LNHDA and CDR2 SQIVND (reference sequence). J lost 2 bases, V lost 6 bases, and 9 bases had no gene match.